These 10 T cell receptor beta chains originate from one sample sequenced in a study of cytomegalovirus exposure and HLA in healthy donors. The PCR contained 60 Vbeta and 13 Jbeta primers. Sequencing was performed with immunoSEQ multiplex PCR; in TCRdb, only in-frame clones are kept and a portion is missing. Here the sample table reports roughly 65,000 clones. The sample taken for sequencing was PBMCs. The origin of the receptors is a boy aged 5-17 years in good health and CMV-seronegative.

This rearrangement joins TRBV30 to TRBJ2-7, with TRBD1 matching 9 bases. There are 16 residues in the CDR3. With V trimmed by 3 bases and J by 3 bases, 12 bases remained unmatched. Germline assignment: CDR1 GTSNPN and CDR2 SVGIG (reference sequence). The CDR3 region is CAWRLRPGQGDYEQYF. DNA of the CDR3: TGTGCCTGGAGGTTACGACCGGGACAGGGAGACTACGAGCAGTACTTC.

The chain joins TRBV5-1 to TRBJ2-1; tentatively, D is TRBD2 (7 bases). The CDR3 contains 19 residues. Germline-derived CDR1 and CDR2 are SGHRS and YFSETQ. The V end lost 0 bases, the J end lost 5 bases, and 24 bases lay between the germline ends. The CDR3 here is CASSLVAGDRAGNDNEQFF. The CDR3 nucleotides read TGCGCCAGCAGCTTGGTGGCAGGGGATCGAGCGGGGAACGACAATGAGCAGTTCTTC.

V is TRBV9 and J is TRBJ1-1; 7 bases line up with TRBD1. Losses at the gene ends were 6 bases for V and 3 bases for J; bases not matched to a gene: 11. CDR1 SGDLS and CDR2 YYNGEE come from the germline V gene. The CDR3 is 15 amino acids. CDR3 sequence reads: CASIWTGLSDTEAFF. The CDR3 region has the DNA TGTGCCAGCATTTGGACAGGATTATCGGACACTGAAGCTTTCTTT.

The rearrangement links TRBV7-8 to TRBJ1-1; D is perhaps TRBD1 (5 bases). CDR1 is SGHVS and CDR2 is FQNEAQ in the germline V gene. This CDR3 has 12 residues. With 0 bases removed from V and 11 bases from J, the gap between germline ends came to 10 bases. DNA for the CDR3: TGTGCCAGCAGCTTAGCGGCGGGGGTTGCTTTCTTT. Amino acids: CASSLAAGVAFF.

The DNA for the CDR3 is TGTGCCAGCAGAGGTGACAGGGTCCAAGGCTACACCTTC. It encodes CASRGDRVQGYTF. The chain has TRBV6-1 and TRBJ1-2; 7 nucleotides align to TRBD1. V shed 6 bases, J shed 8 bases, and the junction held 9 bases outside the gene matches. The CDR3 consists of 13 residues. Germline V gives CDR1 MNHNS, CDR2 SASEGT.

This rearrangement joins TRBV28 to TRBJ1-1; TRBD1 matches 7 bases. V shed 10 bases and J 1 base; nucleotides not matched to a gene: 9. The CDR3 is made up of 14 amino acids. Germline values: CDR1 MDHEN, CDR2 SYDVKM. CDR3 amino acids: CATARGRGNTEAFF. CDR3 in DNA: TGTGCCACCGCGAGGGGGCGCGGGAACACTGAAGCTTTCTTT.

This sequence joins TRBV10-3 and TRBJ1-4; TRBD1 matches at 10 bases. The CDR3 consists of 17 residues. J gave up 4 bases and V 10 bases, and 15 bases lay outside the gene matches. In germline, CDR1 is ENHRY, CDR2 SYGVKD. Here the CDR3 DNA reads TGTGCCACCCGAAGCACCGGGACAGGGGAAATTAATGAAAAACTGTTTTTT. Translating it yields CATRSTGTGEINEKLFF.

This chain links TRBV9 with TRBJ1-2; D unresolved. This CDR3 comprises 14 residues. Trimming cost V 6 bases and J 2 bases, with 14 bases left between them. Germline CDR1 SGDLS, CDR2 YYNGEE. For the CDR3, the DNA is TGTGCCAGCAAGTTTGGAGGGAACAACTATGGCTACACCTTC. It specifies CASKFGGNNYGYTF.

The J gene is TRBJ2-2, the V gene TRBV7-2; D gene ambiguous. The V end lost 5 bases, the J end lost 0 bases, and 7 bases lay between the germline ends. Germline assignment: CDR1 SGHTA and CDR2 FQGNSA. The CDR3 is made up of 14 amino acids. The CDR3 coding sequence is TGTGCCAGCAGCGCGGAATCGAACACCGGGGAGCTGTTTTTT. It yields the protein CASSAESNTGELFF.

The V and J genes are TRBV6-5 and TRBJ2-2, with a tentative D call TRBD2 (5 bases). Germline V CDR1 and CDR2: MNHEY, SVGAGI. Between the trimmed V and J ends, which lost 4 bases and 1 base, there was a span of 13 bases. This CDR3 spans 16 amino acids. CDR3 DNA: TGTGCCAGCAGTTCCCTCTTCGGAGGGAACACCGGGGAGCTGTTTTTT. Translated, it gives CASSSLFGGNTGELFF.